This TCR beta chain emerged from a study of T cell responses to AZD1222 COVID-19 vaccine. Using immunoSEQ multiplex PCR, the repertoire was profiled, and TCRdb retains in-frame clones only, with some absent. The sample lists some 110,000 clones, 70% to 90% occurring once. Germline lookup yields CDR1 SGHRS and CDR2 YFSETQ. The CDR3 contains 15 residues. V was trimmed by 4 bases and J by 0 bases, leaving 11 bases between them. The TCR sequence derives from an adult who received the AZD1222 COVID-19 vaccine. The gene calls are TRBV5-1 and TRBJ2-1; a possible D gene is TRBD2 (5 bases). Specimen: peripheral blood, collected 28 days after the second AZD1222 dose. DNA for the CDR3: TGCGCCAGCAGCACGAGCGGAAGCTCCTACAATGAGCAGTTCTTC. Its protein product is CASSTSGSSYNEQFF.